This is a list of T cell receptor beta chains from one sample in a study of human T cells and chemical hapten exposure. TCRdb called the RACE reads again in MiXCR, with one record for every CDR3 protein. The sample includes a few hundred thousand distinct CDR3 sequences, roughly 6.3% seen only once; the top ten take more than 5.5%. Sequences were derived from whole blood, sampled in connection with sensitization to the hapten diphenylcyclopropenone (DPC). The receptors were sampled from a young woman with alopecia areata. Some clones in this sample may be carry-over from other donors' samples. Each CDR3 is given without its conserved first and last residue.

j_call: TRBJ2-7; v_call: TRBV4-1; cdr3_aa: ASSQDRDRAFYEQY
j_call: TRBJ1-1; v_call: TRBV7-8; cdr3_aa: ASSLDYPDRRMTEAF
j_call: TRBJ2-7; v_call: TRBV11-3; cdr3_aa: ASSRSYGEQY
j_call: TRBJ2-3; v_call: TRBV20-1; cdr3_aa: SAIPRGITDTQY
j_call: TRBJ1-2; v_call: TRBV2; cdr3_aa: ASRRSLINYGYT
j_call: TRBJ2-5; v_call: TRBV12-3/TRBV12-4; cdr3_aa: ASSLAGLVETQY
j_call: TRBJ1-3; v_call: TRBV7-2; cdr3_aa: ASSLGETGEDTIY
j_call: TRBJ1-1; v_call: TRBV5-1; cdr3_aa: ASSLAPTGVTEAF
j_call: TRBJ1-2; v_call: TRBV5-1; cdr3_aa: ASSNRDNYGYT
j_call: TRBJ1-2; v_call: TRBV27; cdr3_aa: ASRRGSQNYGYT
j_call: TRBJ2-3; v_call: TRBV29-1; cdr3_aa: SVFRPGTDTQY
j_call: TRBJ1-1; v_call: TRBV7-9; cdr3_aa: ASSLTGDGGTEAF
j_call: TRBJ2-3; v_call: TRBV9; cdr3_aa: ASSVNGDSYYTDTQY
j_call: TRBJ1-5; v_call: TRBV7-2; cdr3_aa: ASSLGMDQPQH
j_call: TRBJ1-2; v_call: TRBV6-6; cdr3_aa: ASRHPAGYT
j_call: TRBJ2-2; v_call: TRBV12-3/TRBV12-4; cdr3_aa: ASSHRGSNTGELF
j_call: TRBJ1-2; v_call: TRBV20-1; cdr3_aa: SAPSQGYT
j_call: TRBJ1-3; v_call: TRBV9; cdr3_aa: ASSVGSGNTIY
j_call: TRBJ1-4; v_call: TRBV6-2/TRBV6-3; cdr3_aa: ASSYSTTTNEKLF
j_call: TRBJ2-1; v_call: TRBV20-1; cdr3_aa: SAATSGGAYNEQF
j_call: TRBJ1-1; v_call: TRBV5-6; cdr3_aa: ASSLLNTEAF
j_call: TRBJ1-2; v_call: TRBV28; cdr3_aa: ASSLSGFYGYT
j_call: TRBJ2-1; v_call: TRBV29-1; cdr3_aa: SVDTGEQF
j_call: TRBJ1-4; v_call: TRBV12-3/TRBV12-4; cdr3_aa: ASSRSSTNEKLF
j_call: TRBJ2-5; v_call: TRBV7-9; cdr3_aa: ASSPKTQETQY
j_call: TRBJ2-3; v_call: TRBV20-1; cdr3_aa: SAPRKGTWIADTQY
j_call: TRBJ1-5; v_call: TRBV2; cdr3_aa: ASSEGRRQPQH
j_call: TRBJ1-1; v_call: TRBV20-1; cdr3_aa: SAARMNTEAF
j_call: TRBJ1-3; v_call: TRBV18; cdr3_aa: ASSRSGQGAGNTIY
j_call: TRBJ1-1; v_call: TRBV2; cdr3_aa: ASSEARQGWGAF
j_call: TRBJ1-2; v_call: TRBV6-5; cdr3_aa: ASSYSGASLSDGYT
j_call: TRBJ2-2; v_call: TRBV7-2; cdr3_aa: ASSSPVEGAELF
j_call: TRBJ2-1; v_call: TRBV5-1; cdr3_aa: ASSHGLAGGPNNEQF
j_call: TRBJ1-6; v_call: TRBV6-2/TRBV6-3; cdr3_aa: ASSRDREHSPLH
j_call: TRBJ1-1; v_call: TRBV9; cdr3_aa: ASSVATYTEAF
j_call: TRBJ2-3; v_call: TRBV6-6; cdr3_aa: ASSYGTSGTDTQY
j_call: TRBJ2-1; v_call: TRBV24-1; cdr3_aa: ATSDYGGGANEQF
j_call: TRBJ2-7; v_call: TRBV5-1; cdr3_aa: ASSPGQPYEQY
j_call: TRBJ2-3; v_call: TRBV5-1; cdr3_aa: ASSLLFAGAGMDTQY
j_call: TRBJ1-1; v_call: TRBV16; cdr3_aa: ASSRRDRNTEAF
j_call: TRBJ2-5; v_call: TRBV7-2; cdr3_aa: ASSPRASETQY
j_call: TRBJ1-5; v_call: TRBV28; cdr3_aa: ASSPGRSGNQPQH
j_call: TRBJ2-5; v_call: TRBV12-3/TRBV12-4; cdr3_aa: ASRLADQETQY
j_call: TRBJ2-7; v_call: TRBV28; cdr3_aa: ASTSGDRAYEQY
j_call: TRBJ2-7; v_call: TRBV21-1; cdr3_aa: AILIAGDFYEQY
j_call: TRBJ1-5; v_call: TRBV20-1; cdr3_aa: SALIGGMGNQPQH
j_call: TRBJ1-2; v_call: TRBV7-8; cdr3_aa: ASSLGSGQGNYGYT
j_call: TRBJ1-2; v_call: TRBV7-8; cdr3_aa: ASSLDRGPDTPYGYT
j_call: TRBJ1-5; v_call: TRBV5-8; cdr3_aa: ASSGHYSNQPQH
j_call: TRBJ2-3; v_call: TRBV5-6; cdr3_aa: ASSLGGLAKDTQY
j_call: TRBJ2-7; v_call: TRBV6-2/TRBV6-3; cdr3_aa: ASSQDSWVKQY
j_call: TRBJ2-3; v_call: TRBV4-1; cdr3_aa: ASSPPPEAGVDTQY
j_call: TRBJ1-1; v_call: TRBV27; cdr3_aa: ASSLSPGTEAF
j_call: TRBJ2-5; v_call: TRBV7-9; cdr3_aa: ASSSSQGKETQY
j_call: TRBJ1-1; v_call: TRBV3-1; cdr3_aa: ASSQHREAF
j_call: TRBJ1-4; v_call: TRBV4-1; cdr3_aa: ASSGEPDSLGELF
j_call: TRBJ1-1; v_call: TRBV29-1; cdr3_aa: SGDRGKPNTEAF
j_call: TRBJ2-1; v_call: TRBV12-3/TRBV12-4; cdr3_aa: ASSPDYNEQF